The 11 T cell receptor beta chains listed next were all sequenced from one sample in a study of T cells in severe cutaneous drug reactions. The iRepertoire multiplex PCR system with TCR subtype-specific primers built both bulk and single-cell libraries. TCRdb re-called the multiplex PCR reads; one entry per CDR3 protein, DNA not given. The sample data list some 1,700 distinct CDR3 sequences. Sequenced patients had Stevens-Johnson syndrome or toxic epidermal necrolysis caused by carbamazepine. Source material: PBMCs. Every receptor here comes from a human donor with Stevens-Johnson syndrome, a severe cutaneous drug reaction.

According to its frequency, this clonotype is large (0.1 to 1%). The CDR3 sequence is CASSLQGGGYYEQYF. The rearrangement uses TRBV28 and TRBJ2-7; TCRdb's D gene call, TRBD1, goes unchecked for lack of DNA. CDR3 length: 15 amino acids. CDR1 is MDHEN, CDR2 SYDVKM, per germline.

This clonotype counts as medium-sized by frequency. V usage is TRBV2 and J usage is TRBJ1-1; TCRdb proposes TRBD1, but this gene call is untestable without DNA. The germline V gene has CDR1 SNHLY and CDR2 FYNNEI. The CDR3 spans 15 residues. The CDR3 sequence is CASSVTGGRSTEAFF.

This clonotype is large by frequency. This chain uses TRBV6-1 with TRBJ2-5. This CDR3 comprises 14 residues. The germline gives CDR1 MNHNS, CDR2 SASEGT. This CDR3 reads CASSTPVGIETQYF.

This clonotype is identified as medium-sized from frequency. The chain is built from TRBV12-3 or TRBV12-4 and TRBJ2-5; TCRdb names TRBD1, which stays unverified in the absence of DNA. There are 14 residues in the CDR3. This CDR3 reads CASSPTGRLETQYF.

The V gene is TRBV20-1, the J gene TRBJ1-5. CDR1 DFQATT and CDR2 SNEGSKA come from the germline V gene (reference sequence). The CDR3 runs to 13 residues. The CDR3 loop reads CSASPMVDQPQHF.

According to its frequency, this clonotype is large. The chain employs TRBV28 and TRBJ1-1. Germline CDR1 and CDR2: MDHEN and SYDVKM. CDR3 length: 14 amino acids. The CDR3 protein is CASSHLEGYTEAFF.

Measured by frequency, this clonotype is medium-sized (0.01 to 0.1%). The rearrangement links TRBV27 to TRBJ2-1; TCRdb outputs TRBD2, but without DNA this stays unchecked. The CDR3 length is 17 residues. Germline V gene data show CDR1 as MNHEY and CDR2 as SMNVEV (reference sequence). The CDR3 sequence: CASSLLPSGRRYNEQFF.

This clonotype registers medium-sized (0.01 to 0.1%) by frequency. The CDR3 here is CASSLQDSGIQYF. The chain recombines TRBV7-2 with TRBJ2-4; with no DNA, the TCRdb D assignment of TRBD2 cannot be verified. Germline CDR1 reads SGHTA; CDR2 reads FQGNSA. The CDR3 covers 13 residues.

The gene calls are TRBV20-1 and TRBJ2-1; TCRdb calls TRBD2, which cannot be checked without DNA. The germline CDR1 and CDR2 sequences are DFQATT and SNEGSKA (reference sequence). The CDR3 runs to 17 residues. The CDR3 is CSARGLAVSNSYNEQFF.

The chain has TRBV7-9 and TRBJ2-1. CDR3 length: 14 residues. The germline V gene has CDR1 SEHNR and CDR2 FQNEAQ (reference sequence). CDR3 sequence reads: CASSLWTTHDEQFF.

V and J are TRBV20-1 and TRBJ1-1; the D call from TCRdb, TRBD1, cannot be confirmed without DNA. The CDR3 spans 13 residues. Germline V gene sequence: CDR1 DFQATT, CDR2 SNEGSKA (reference sequence). The CDR3: CSVLQGGLRKAFF.